These 17 T cell receptor beta chains originate from one sample sequenced in a study of T cell responses to AZD1222 COVID-19 vaccine. This table comes from immunoSEQ multiplex PCR, and its TCRdb copy is limited to in-frame clones, with some not included. The sample includes 100,000 to 150,000 clones, roughly 87% of them seen just once. The sample here was peripheral blood, taken on day 0 of MenACWY control vaccination. These receptors all stem from an adult in good health.

The chain links TRBV2 to TRBJ2-7, with D uncertain. The CDR3 consists of 12 residues. V was pared by 2 bases and J by 6 bases, with 8 bases between. Germline V gene data show CDR1 as SNHLY and CDR2 as FYNNEI. The CDR3 bases are TGTGCCAGCAGTGAAATGATCACCGAGCAGTACTTC. It specifies CASSEMITEQYF.

This clone was recorded only once. The chain links TRBV10-3 to TRBJ2-5; 12 nucleotides align to TRBD2. Germline CDR1 is ENHRY and CDR2 is SYGVKD. With 2 bases clipped from V and 5 bases from J, the junction kept 9 bases outside the gene matches. The CDR3 is 17 residues long. For the CDR3, the DNA is TGTGCCATCAGTGAGCCCCGACTAGCGGGGGAACTGGAGACCCAGTACTTC. The encoded protein is CAISEPRLAGELETQYF.

This clone was found a few times. The V and J genes are TRBV7-9 and TRBJ1-4, with D possibly TRBD1 on 6 matching bases. This CDR3 region has 16 residues. CDR1 is SEHNR and CDR2 is FQNEAQ in the germline V gene (reference sequence). V dropped 2 bases and J dropped 6 bases, with 16 bases sitting between them. The CDR3 DNA sequence: TGTGCCAGCAGCTTATTTGGAAAAGGGGGTCATGAAAAACTGTTTTTT. This encodes CASSLFGKGGHEKLFF. Full variable domain (rest looked up from reference TRBV7-9 and TRBJ1-4): DTGVSQNPRHKITKRGQNVTFRCDPISEHNRLYWYRQTLGQGPEFLTYFQNEAQLEKSRLLSDRFSAERPKGSFSTLEIQRTEQGDSAMYLCASSLFGKGGHEKLFFGSGTQLSVL.

The genes are TRBV25-1 and TRBJ1-1; D gene unclear. This CDR3 region has 11 residues. Deletions cut 6 bases from V and 1 base from J, with 3 bases between. Looked up from germline, CDR1 is MGHDK and CDR2 is SYGVNS. The CDR3 reads CASSRNTEAFF. The CDR3 nucleotides are TGTGCCAGCAGCCGGAACACTGAAGCTTTCTTT.

The gene calls are TRBV27 and TRBJ1-4; D unresolved. Germline CDR1 and CDR2: MNHEY and SMNVEV (reference sequence). CDR3 length: 13 amino acids. Trimming took off 8 bases at V and 4 bases at J, with 11 bases between the two ends. The CDR3 here is CASAGTHNEKLFF. The CDR3 DNA follows: TGTGCCAGCGCCGGAACACATAATGAAAAACTGTTTTTT.

The chain is built from TRBV7-8 and TRBJ2-7, with 8 bases identical to TRBD1. The length of the CDR3 is 16 residues. Germline CDR1 reads SGHVS; CDR2 reads FQNEAQ. V dropped 2 bases and J dropped 2; count of bases not matched to a gene: 8. CDR3 nucleotides: TGTGCCAGCAGCTTATCGGGGACAGGCGCCACCTACGAGCAGTACGTC. Residues: CASSLSGTGATYEQYV.

The chain joins TRBV28 to TRBJ1-1; D is undetermined. Germline CDR1 reads MDHEN; CDR2 reads SYDVKM. V was clipped by 2 bases and J by 0 bases, with 7 bases between them. CDR3 size: 14 residues. This CDR3 is CASSLRVMNTEAFF. The DNA for the CDR3 is TGTGCCAGCAGTTTAAGGGTGATGAACACTGAAGCTTTCTTT.

V and J are TRBV12-5 and TRBJ2-1; maybe TRBD1 (6 bases). This CDR3 is 13 amino acids long. V gave up 6 bases and J gave up 4 bases, with 10 bases separating them. Germline V gene sequence: CDR1 LGHNT, CDR2 FRNRAP. This chain's CDR3 is CASGYTGYNEQFF. The CDR3 coding sequence is TGTGCTAGTGGATATACAGGGTACAATGAGCAGTTCTTC.

V usage is TRBV7-3 and J usage is TRBJ2-1, with 9 bases that match TRBD2. The germline V gene has CDR1 SGHTA and CDR2 FQGTGA. The CDR3 extends over 17 amino acids. J lost 7 bases, V lost 0 bases, and 10 bases had no gene match. CDR3 in amino acids: CASSLTPGGRARNEQFF. The CDR3 nucleotides read TGTGCCAGCAGCTTAACCCCTGGCGGGAGGGCCAGAAATGAGCAGTTCTTC.

CDR3 coding DNA: TGTGCCAGCAGCCGAGCGGGGGCCAGGGGGGATACGCAGTATTTT. It specifies CASSRAGARGDTQYF. The chain recombines TRBV9 with TRBJ2-3, with D perhaps TRBD2 (8 bases). V was cut by 4 bases and J by 6 bases, with 18 bases left in between. Germline-derived CDR1 and CDR2 are SGDLS and YYNGEE. The CDR3 runs 15 residues.

J is TRBJ2-5 and V is TRBV7-9; no reliable D call. With 1 base removed from V and 1 base from J, the gap between germline ends came to 7 bases. Per the germline V gene, CDR1 is SEHNR and CDR2 is FQNEAQ (reference sequence). The CDR3 totals 14 residues. CDR3 nucleotide sequence: TGTGCCAGCAGCTTAGGCAGGTCCCAAGAGACCCAGTACTTC. Translation gives CASSLGRSQETQYF. Supplemented by reference TRBV7-9 and TRBJ2-5, the full variable domain reads DTGVSQNPRHKITKRGQNVTFRCDPISEHNRLYWYRQTLGQGPEFLTYFQNEAQLEKSRLLSDRFSAERPKGSFSTLEIQRTEQGDSAMYLCASSLGRSQETQYFGPGTRLLVL.

The chain employs TRBV6-5 and TRBJ2-7; D is unclear. The CDR3 runs to 12 residues. The V gene lost 8 bases and the J gene lost 1 base, with 9 bases spanning the gap. Looked up from germline, CDR1 is MNHEY and CDR2 is SVGAGI. CDR3 DNA: TGTGCCAGCGTCGTAGGATCCTACGAGCAGTACTTC. Protein sequence: CASVVGSYEQYF.

The rearrangement joins TRBV5-4 to TRBJ2-3; TRBD1 agrees at 8 bases. The CDR3 contains 17 residues. Unmatched junction bases numbered 6, after V lost 0 bases and J lost 0 bases. CDR1 is SGHNT and CDR2 is YYREEE in the germline V gene (reference sequence). The CDR3 is CASSLGSRGPSTDTQYF. Written as DNA, the CDR3 is TGTGCCAGCAGCTTGGGTTCCAGGGGGCCTAGCACAGATACGCAGTATTTT.

This clone was observed a handful of times. Distinct nucleotide sequences in the sample also encode this CDR3. The V call is TRBV6-5, the J call TRBJ1-5, with 7 bases identical to TRBD1. V was pared by 0 bases and J by 5 bases, with 1 base of the junction left unmatched. Germline V CDR1 and CDR2: MNHEY, SVGAGI. This CDR3 spans 14 amino acids. The CDR3 is CASSYSGQDQPQHF. The CDR3, as DNA: TGTGCCAGCAGTTACTCCGGACAGGATCAGCCCCAGCATTTT.

J is TRBJ2-2 and V is TRBV30; D may be TRBD1 or TRBD2 (5 bases each). CDR3 size: 14 residues. Germline-derived CDR1 and CDR2 are GTSNPN and SVGIG (reference sequence). Trimming shortened V by 3 bases and J by 6 bases, and 14 bases separated the two germline ends. The CDR3 region is CAWRGDGRPGELFF. The CDR3 DNA is TGTGCCTGGAGAGGGGACGGTAGACCCGGGGAGCTGTTTTTT.

V and J are TRBV10-3 and TRBJ1-6, with TRBD1 as a possible D gene (5 bases). V dropped 1 base and J dropped 10 bases, with 11 bases sitting between them. This CDR3 has 14 residues. Germline assignment: CDR1 ENHRY and CDR2 SYGVKD. The CDR3 sequence is CAISELGERSPLHF. Written as DNA, the CDR3 is TGTGCCATCAGTGAGTTAGGGGAACGGTCACCCCTCCACTTT.

This chain joins TRBV7-6 and TRBJ2-1; TRBD2 is a possible D gene (6 bases). Germline V gene lookup returns CDR1 SGHVS and CDR2 FNYEAQ. V lost 4 bases to trimming and J lost 9 bases, with 19 bases between them. The CDR3 is made up of 15 amino acids. CDR3 sequence (DNA): TGTGCCAGCAGCTCCCCGGGACTGGCTGGCAGTGAGCAGTTCTTC. Translating gives CASSSPGLAGSEQFF.